This TCR beta chain was obtained from a study of blood T cell repertoires in COVID-19. Trimming took 7 bases from V and 4 from J, leaving 18 bases between them. The CDR3 totals 15 residues. Germline V gene data show CDR1 as ENHRY and CDR2 as SYGVKD. The repertoire was sequenced with immunoSEQ multiplex PCR; TCRdb's copy has only in-frame clones and lacks some. This table holds around 250,000 clones, about nine tenths found once. Clinical histories supplied by participants themselves formed the basis of cohort assignment. This receptor was obtained from a man aged 18 to 30 who had recovered from COVID-19. Sequenced material: PBMCs or T cells enriched from blood (not recorded which). The J gene is TRBJ2-3, the V gene TRBV10-3; a possible D gene is TRBD2 (6 bases). The CDR3 is CAINPQGGGADTQYF. The DNA of the CDR3 is TGTGCCATCAATCCCCAGGGAGGAGGCGCAGATACGCAGTATTTT.